This T cell receptor (beta chain) comes out of a study of early T cells in non-severe SARS-CoV-2 infection. Background on the study: The input, bulk RNA from unsorted whole blood, was sequenced, and chains were unpaired. Broader study findings: Matching with VDJdb favored anti-spike CD8 responses (missing private and CD4 specificities).

As for this clonotype: Its specificity is not known.

CDR3 length: 15 amino acids. V shed 7 bases and J shed 6 bases, with 18 bases lying between them. The TCR library protocol was used to attach unique molecular identifiers. These identifiers were attached to individual cDNA molecules. A single record per CDR3 protein comes from TCRdb applying MiXCR to the 5' RACE reads. The sample includes 80,000 or so distinct CDR3 sequences, around 15% of them seen just once. The chain employs TRBV12-3 or TRBV12-4 and TRBJ2-2; D unclear. The sequence was collected from an adult who was a healthcare worker with PCR-confirmed SARS-CoV-2 infection or an uninfected control (not recorded which). Sequenced: whole blood. CDR3: CASTPSVLGAGELFF. The DNA for the CDR3 is TGTGCCAGCACCCCTTCGGTTCTGGGCGCCGGGGAGCTGTTTTTT.